Below, one T cell receptor (beta chain) is given with its context. As yet, its antigen is unknown. The identical CDR3 is also encoded by other nucleotide sequences in the sample. Trimming stripped 4 bases from V and 0 bases from J, with 5 bases between. Germline V CDR1 and CDR2: SGHRS, YFSETQ. This CDR3 contains 13 residues. This specimen belongs to a study of OX40 agonist ivuxolimab in advanced cancers. About the research overall: Ivuxolimab doses were 0.01, 0.1, 0.3, 1.5, 3 or 10 mg/kg every 2 weeks. The dose-escalation cohort had hepatocellular carcinoma, melanoma, renal cell or head and neck cancer. Patients were roughly 83% male with ages roughly 20 to 80, mean approximately 55. Study conclusions and caveats: CD4+ and CD8+ blood T cells expanded clonally by week 6 at 0.1 to 3.0 mg/kg.

Sequencing was performed with immunoSEQ multiplex PCR; in TCRdb, only in-frame clones are kept and a portion is missing. The table has under 150,000 clones, 85% to 95% seen once. This chain links TRBV5-1 with TRBJ1-5, with unresolved D. The source is an adult with an advanced solid tumor such as melanoma, head and neck, liver or kidney cancer. The sample in question was CD4+ or CD8+ T cells sorted from blood, obtained in a trial of the OX40 agonist ivuxolimab. Written as DNA, the CDR3 is TGCGCCAGCAGCGTGGATAGCAATCAGCCCCAGCATTTT. Translated: CASSVDSNQPQHF.